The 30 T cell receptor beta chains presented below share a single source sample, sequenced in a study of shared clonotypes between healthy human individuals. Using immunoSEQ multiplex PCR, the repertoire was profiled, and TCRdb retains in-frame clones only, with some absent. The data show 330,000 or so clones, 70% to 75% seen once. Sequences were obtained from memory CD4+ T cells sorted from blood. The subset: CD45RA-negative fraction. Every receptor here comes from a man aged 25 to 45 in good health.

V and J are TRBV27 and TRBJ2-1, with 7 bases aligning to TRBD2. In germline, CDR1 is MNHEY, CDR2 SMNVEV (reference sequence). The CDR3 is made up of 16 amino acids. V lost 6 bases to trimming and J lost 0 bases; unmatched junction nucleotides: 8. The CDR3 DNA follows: TGTGCCAGCAGCCGTAGGCGGGGGAGCTCCTACAATGAGCAGTTCTTC. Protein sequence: CASSRRRGSSYNEQFF.

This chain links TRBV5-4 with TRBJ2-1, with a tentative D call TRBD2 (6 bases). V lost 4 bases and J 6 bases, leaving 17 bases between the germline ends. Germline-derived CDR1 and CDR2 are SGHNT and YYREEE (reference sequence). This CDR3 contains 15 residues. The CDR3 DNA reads TGTGCCAGCAGCCCTGGAGGGCCATCACGCAATGAGCAGTTCTTC. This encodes CASSPGGPSRNEQFF.

CDR3 sequence (DNA): TGTGCCAGCAGCGTAGTTGTTGGGGGGAGCTCCTACAATGAGCAGTTCTTC. Translating gives CASSVVVGGSSYNEQFF. The chain has TRBV9 and TRBJ2-1; a possible D gene is TRBD2 (6 bases). This CDR3 spans 17 amino acids. Germline values: CDR1 SGDLS, CDR2 YYNGEE. The ends were cut back, 0 bases at V and 0 bases at J, with 13 bases in the middle.

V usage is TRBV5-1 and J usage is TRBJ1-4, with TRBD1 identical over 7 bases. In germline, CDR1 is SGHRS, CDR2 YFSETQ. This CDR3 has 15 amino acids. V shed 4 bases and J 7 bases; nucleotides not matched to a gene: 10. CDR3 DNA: TGCGCCAGCAGCGAACCACAGGGGAACAGTGAAAAACTGTTTTTT. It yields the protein CASSEPQGNSEKLFF.

The CDR3 DNA reads TGTGCCAGCAGACCTTTCGCTGGGGAGCCCGGGGAGCTGTTTTTT. Its translation is CASRPFAGEPGELFF. This sequence joins TRBV7-7 and TRBJ2-2; D perhaps matches TRBD2 (5 bases). V shed 6 bases and J shed 6 bases, with 17 bases lying between them. This CDR3 has 15 residues. Germline CDR1 is SSHAT and CDR2 is FNYEAQ (reference sequence).

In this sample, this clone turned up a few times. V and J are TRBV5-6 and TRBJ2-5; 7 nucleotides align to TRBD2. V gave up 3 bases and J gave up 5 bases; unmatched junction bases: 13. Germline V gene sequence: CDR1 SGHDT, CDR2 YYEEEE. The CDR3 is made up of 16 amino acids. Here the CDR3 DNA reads TGTGCCAGCAGCTCCCTACTAACGGGGGGAGGGGAGACCCAGTACTTC. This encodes CASSSLLTGGGETQYF.

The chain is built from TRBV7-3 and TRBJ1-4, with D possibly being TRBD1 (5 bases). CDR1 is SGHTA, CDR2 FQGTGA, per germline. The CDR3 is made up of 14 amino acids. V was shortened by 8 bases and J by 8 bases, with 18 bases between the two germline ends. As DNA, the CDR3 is TGTGCCAGCCAACACTTGTCCAGGGAAGAAAAACTGTTTTTT. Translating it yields CASQHLSREEKLFF.

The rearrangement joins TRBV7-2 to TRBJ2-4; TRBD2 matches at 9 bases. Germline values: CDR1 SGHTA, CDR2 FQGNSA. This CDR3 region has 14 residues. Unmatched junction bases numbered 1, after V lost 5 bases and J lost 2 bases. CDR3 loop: CASSAGGTKNIQYF. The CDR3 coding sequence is TGTGCCAGCAGCGCGGGAGGGACCAAAAACATTCAGTACTTC.

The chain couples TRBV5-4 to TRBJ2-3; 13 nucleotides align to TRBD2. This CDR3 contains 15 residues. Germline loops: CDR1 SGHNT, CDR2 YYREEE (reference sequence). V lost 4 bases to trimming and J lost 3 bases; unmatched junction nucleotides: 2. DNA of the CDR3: TGTGCCAGCAGCCGGACTAGCGGGAGTACAGATACGCAGTATTTT. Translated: CASSRTSGSTDTQYF.

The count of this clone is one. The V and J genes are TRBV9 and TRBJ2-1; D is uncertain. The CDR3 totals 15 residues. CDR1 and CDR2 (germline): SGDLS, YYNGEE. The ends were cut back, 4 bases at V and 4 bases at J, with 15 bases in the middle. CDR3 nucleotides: TGTGCCAGCAGCCGAGGTGACCATCGTTACAATGAGCAGTTCTTC. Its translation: CASSRGDHRYNEQFF.

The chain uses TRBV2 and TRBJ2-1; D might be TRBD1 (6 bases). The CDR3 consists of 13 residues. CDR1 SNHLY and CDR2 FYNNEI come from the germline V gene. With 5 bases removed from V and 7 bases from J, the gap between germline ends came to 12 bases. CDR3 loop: CASSTGLRNEQFF. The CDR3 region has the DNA TGTGCCAGCAGTACAGGGTTGAGGAATGAGCAGTTCTTC.

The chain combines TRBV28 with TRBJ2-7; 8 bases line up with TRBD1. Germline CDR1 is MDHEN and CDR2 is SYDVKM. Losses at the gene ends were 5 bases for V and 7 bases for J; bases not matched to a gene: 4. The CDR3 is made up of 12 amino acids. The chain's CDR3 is CASSPDRAEQYF. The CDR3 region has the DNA TGTGCCAGCAGTCCGGACAGGGCTGAGCAGTACTTC. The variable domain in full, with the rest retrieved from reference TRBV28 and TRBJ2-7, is DVKVTQSSRYLVKRTGEKVFLECVQDMDHENMFWYRQDPGLGLRLIYFSYDVKMKEKGDIPEGYSVSREKKERFSLILESASTNQTSMYLCASSPDRAEQYFGPGTRLTVT.

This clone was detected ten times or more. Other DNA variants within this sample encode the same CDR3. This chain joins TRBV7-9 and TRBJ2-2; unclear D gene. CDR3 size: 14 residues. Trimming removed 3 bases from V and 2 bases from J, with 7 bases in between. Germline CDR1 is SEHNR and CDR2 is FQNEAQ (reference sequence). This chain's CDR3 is CASSLADNTGELFF. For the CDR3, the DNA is TGTGCCAGCAGCTTGGCCGATAACACCGGGGAGCTGTTTTTT.

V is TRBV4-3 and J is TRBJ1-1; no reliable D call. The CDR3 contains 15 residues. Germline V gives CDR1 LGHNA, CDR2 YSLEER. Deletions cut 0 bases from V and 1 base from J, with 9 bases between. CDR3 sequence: CASSQEVERNTEAFF. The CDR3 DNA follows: TGCGCCAGCAGCCAAGAGGTGGAGAGGAACACTGAAGCTTTCTTT.

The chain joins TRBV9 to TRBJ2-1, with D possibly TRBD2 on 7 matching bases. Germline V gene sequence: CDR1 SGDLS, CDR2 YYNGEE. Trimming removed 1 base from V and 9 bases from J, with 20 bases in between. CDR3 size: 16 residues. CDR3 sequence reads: CASSVTLADLGAEQFF. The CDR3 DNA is TGTGCCAGCAGCGTAACCCTAGCGGACCTGGGGGCTGAGCAGTTCTTC.

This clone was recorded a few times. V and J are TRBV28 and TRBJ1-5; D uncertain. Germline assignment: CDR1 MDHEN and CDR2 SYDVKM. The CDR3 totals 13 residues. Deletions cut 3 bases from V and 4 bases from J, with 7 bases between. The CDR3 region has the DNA TGTGCCAGCAGTTTCCAGCGAAATCAGCCCCAGCATTTT. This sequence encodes CASSFQRNQPQHF.

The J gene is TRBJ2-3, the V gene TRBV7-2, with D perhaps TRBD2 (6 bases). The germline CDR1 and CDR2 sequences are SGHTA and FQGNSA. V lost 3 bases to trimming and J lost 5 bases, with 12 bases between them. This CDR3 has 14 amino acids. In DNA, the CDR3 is TGTGCCAGCAGCTTGTTGAGCGGGCAAGATACGCAGTATTTT. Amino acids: CASSLLSGQDTQYF.

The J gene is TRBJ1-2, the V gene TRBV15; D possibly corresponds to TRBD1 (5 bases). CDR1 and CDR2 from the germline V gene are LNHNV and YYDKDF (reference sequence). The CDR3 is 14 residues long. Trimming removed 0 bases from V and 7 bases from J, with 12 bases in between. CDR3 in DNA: TGTGCCACCAGCAGAGAGAGGGGCGCCGTTGGCTACACCTTC. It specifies CATSRERGAVGYTF.

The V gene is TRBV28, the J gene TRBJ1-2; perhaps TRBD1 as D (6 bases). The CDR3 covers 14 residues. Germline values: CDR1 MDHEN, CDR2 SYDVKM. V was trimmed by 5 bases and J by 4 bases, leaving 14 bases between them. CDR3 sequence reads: CASSGAEGGYGYTF. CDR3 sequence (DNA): TGTGCCAGCAGTGGCGCGGAAGGGGGCTATGGCTACACCTTC.

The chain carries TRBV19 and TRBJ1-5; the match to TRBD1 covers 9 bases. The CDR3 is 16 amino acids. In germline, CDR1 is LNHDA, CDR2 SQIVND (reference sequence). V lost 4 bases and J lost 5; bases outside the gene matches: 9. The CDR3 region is CASSTIQGAEYQPQHF. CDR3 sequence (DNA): TGTGCCAGTAGTACAATACAGGGGGCGGAATATCAGCCCCAGCATTTT.

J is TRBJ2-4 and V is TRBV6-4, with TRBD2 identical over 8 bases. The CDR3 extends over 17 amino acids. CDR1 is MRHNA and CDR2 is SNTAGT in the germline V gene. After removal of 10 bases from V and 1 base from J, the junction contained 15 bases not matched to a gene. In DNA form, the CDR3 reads TGTGCCACGAACAACGCGGCGGGAGGTTGGGCCAAAAACATTCAGTACTTC. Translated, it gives CATNNAAGGWAKNIQYF.

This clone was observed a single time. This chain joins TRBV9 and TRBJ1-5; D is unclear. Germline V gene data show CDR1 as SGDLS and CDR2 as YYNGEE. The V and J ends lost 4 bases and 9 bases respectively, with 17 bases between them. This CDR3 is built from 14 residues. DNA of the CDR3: TGTGCCAGCAGCACATATCCCCGCACGGGGCCCCAGCATTTT. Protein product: CASSTYPRTGPQHF.

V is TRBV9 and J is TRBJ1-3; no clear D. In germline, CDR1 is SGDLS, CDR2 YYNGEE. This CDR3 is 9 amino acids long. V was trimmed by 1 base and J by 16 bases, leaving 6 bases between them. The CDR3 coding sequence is TGTGCCAGCAGCGTATTTCAGTATTTT. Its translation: CASSVFQYF.

CDR3 region: CASKTGGGVYEQYF. The CDR3 DNA is TGTGCCAGCAAAACGGGGGGAGGTGTCTACGAGCAGTACTTC. V gene TRBV27 combines with J gene TRBJ2-7; 7 bases agree with TRBD2. Germline values: CDR1 MNHEY, CDR2 SMNVEV (reference sequence). V shed 7 bases, J shed 3 bases, and the junction held 9 bases outside the gene matches. The CDR3 spans 14 residues.

The CDR3 DNA is TGTGCCAGCGCCAACCGGGACAGTAATTATGGCTACACCTTC. As protein: CASANRDSNYGYTF. This sequence joins TRBV7-9 and TRBJ1-2, with TRBD1 matching over 7 bases. Trimming took 8 bases from V and 5 from J; bases not matched to a gene: 11. Germline V CDR1 and CDR2: SEHNR, FQNEAQ (reference sequence). There are 14 residues in the CDR3.

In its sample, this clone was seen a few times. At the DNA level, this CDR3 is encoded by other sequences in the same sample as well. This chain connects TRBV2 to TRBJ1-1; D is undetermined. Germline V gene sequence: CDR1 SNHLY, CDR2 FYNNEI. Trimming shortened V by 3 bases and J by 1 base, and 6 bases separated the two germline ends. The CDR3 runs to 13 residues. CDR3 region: CASSEQSNTEAFF. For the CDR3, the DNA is TGTGCCAGCAGTGAGCAATCGAACACTGAAGCTTTCTTT.

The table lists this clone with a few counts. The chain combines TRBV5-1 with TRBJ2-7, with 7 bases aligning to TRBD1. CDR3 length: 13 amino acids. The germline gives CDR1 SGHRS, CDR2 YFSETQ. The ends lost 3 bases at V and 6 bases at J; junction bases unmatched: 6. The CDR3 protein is CASSSDRQREQYF. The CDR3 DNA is TGCGCCAGCAGCTCGGACAGGCAGCGCGAGCAGTACTTC.

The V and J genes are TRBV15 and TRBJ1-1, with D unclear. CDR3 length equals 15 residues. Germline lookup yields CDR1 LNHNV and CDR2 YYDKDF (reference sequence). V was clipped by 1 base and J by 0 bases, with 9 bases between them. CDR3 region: CATSRVLGLNTEAFF. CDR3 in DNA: TGTGCCACCAGCAGAGTTTTAGGACTGAACACTGAAGCTTTCTTT.

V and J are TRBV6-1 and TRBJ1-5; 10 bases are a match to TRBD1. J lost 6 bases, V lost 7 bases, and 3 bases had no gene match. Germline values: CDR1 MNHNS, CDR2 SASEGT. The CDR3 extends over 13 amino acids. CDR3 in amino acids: CASMDRGFQPQHF. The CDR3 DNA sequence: TGTGCCAGCATGGACAGGGGGTTTCAGCCCCAGCATTTT.

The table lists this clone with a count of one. The CDR3 reads CASSYTQASNYGYTF. CDR3 in DNA: TGTGCCAGCAGCTACACCCAGGCAAGTAACTATGGCTACACCTTC. The V call is TRBV5-6, the J call TRBJ1-2; D remains ambiguous. The CDR3 has 15 amino acids. Germline lookup yields CDR1 SGHDT and CDR2 YYEEEE. V was cut by 3 bases and J by 1 base, with 13 bases left in between.